This T cell receptor beta chain was sequenced for a study of control samples from healthy donors and cancer patients. Using immunoSEQ multiplex PCR, the repertoire was profiled, and TCRdb retains in-frame clones only, with some absent. The table shows 90,000 to 150,000 clones, with around 89% occurring only once. This clone was found once. V was pared by 0 bases and J by 1 base, with 7 bases between. Germline CDR1 is SGHRS and CDR2 is YFSETQ. There are 14 residues in the CDR3. The chain combines TRBV5-1 with TRBJ2-5; D gene unclear. Sequencing used blood. The source of this sequence is a man aged 50-60 years in good health. For the CDR3, the DNA is TGCGCCAGCAGCTTGGGGGCAGTCCAAGAGACCCAGTACTTC. Translation: CASSLGAVQETQYF.